This TCR beta chain was sequenced during a study of Tregs in tolerant kidney transplant recipients. The method was immunoSEQ multiplex PCR; TCRdb's version includes in-frame clones alone and lacks a portion of them. Altogether some 110,000 clones are present, roughly 92% being singletons, with the ten largest covering roughly 0.63%. This CDR3 has 13 residues. With 4 bases removed from V and 5 bases from J, the gap between germline ends came to 12 bases. The germline V gene encodes CDR1 SGHTS and CDR2 YDEGEE. This receptor was taken from a human donor in good health. This rearrangement joins TRBV5-8 to TRBJ2-5; D not certain. The specimen was CD4+ T cells from blood. DNA of the CDR3: TGTGCCAGCAGCCCTCTCGATATGGAGACCCAGTACTTC. It codes for CASSPLDMETQYF.